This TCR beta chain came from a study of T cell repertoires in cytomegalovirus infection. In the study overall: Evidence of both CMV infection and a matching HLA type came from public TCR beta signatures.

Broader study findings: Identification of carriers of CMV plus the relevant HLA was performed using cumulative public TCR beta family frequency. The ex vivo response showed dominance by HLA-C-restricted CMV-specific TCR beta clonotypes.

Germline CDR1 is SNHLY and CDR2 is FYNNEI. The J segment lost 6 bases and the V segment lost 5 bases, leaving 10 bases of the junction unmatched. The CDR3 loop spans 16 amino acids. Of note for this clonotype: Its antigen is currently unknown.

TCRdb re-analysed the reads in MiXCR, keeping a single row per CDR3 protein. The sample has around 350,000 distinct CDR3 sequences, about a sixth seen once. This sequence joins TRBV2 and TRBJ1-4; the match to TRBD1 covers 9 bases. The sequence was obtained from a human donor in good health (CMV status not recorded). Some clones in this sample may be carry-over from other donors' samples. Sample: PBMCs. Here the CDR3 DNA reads TGTGCCAGCAGTTCTACAGGGGGCGAGTTCCATGAAAAACTGTTTTTT. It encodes CASSSTGGEFHEKLFF.